The text below deals with one T cell receptor beta chain. Sequencing used immunoSEQ multiplex PCR; TCRdb keeps in-frame clones, though not all of them. The sample includes tens of thousands of clones, 98% of them seen just once. The CDR3 loop spans 11 amino acids. The V end lost 0 bases, the J end lost 9 bases, and 3 bases lay between the germline ends. CDR1 and CDR2 (germline): MGHRA, YSYEKL. The record originates from a study of technical replicates of blood from a few donors. The sequenced material came from T cells isolated from PBMCs. The clonotype was recovered from a human donor in good health. The chain recombines TRBV4-1 with TRBJ2-1; D uncertain. CDR3: CASSQDSEQFF. The CDR3 nucleotides read TGCGCCAGCAGCCAAGACTCTGAGCAGTTCTTC.